The 31 T cell receptor beta chains below were found in one sample sequenced in a study of T cell responses to AZD1222 COVID-19 vaccine. Libraries were prepared by immunoSEQ multiplex PCR; TCRdb keeps only in-frame clonotypes and omits some of them. The data show 90,000 to 150,000 clones, approximately 90% seen once. Specimen: peripheral blood, collected 28 days after the second AZD1222 dose. The source is an adult who received the AZD1222 COVID-19 vaccine.

The chain has TRBV4-1 and TRBJ1-6; D gene uncertain. V dropped 2 bases and J dropped 10 bases, with 9 bases sitting between them. Germline CDR1 and CDR2: MGHRA and YSYEKL. The CDR3 totals 13 residues. In DNA, the CDR3 is TGCGCCAGCAGCCAATTGGGTTTGTCACCCCTCCACTTT. Protein product: CASSQLGLSPLHF.

The CDR3 DNA is TGTGCCAGCAGTAGACAGGGCCCAGATACGCAGTATTTT. Translation gives CASSRQGPDTQYF. This sequence joins TRBV12-3 or TRBV12-4 and TRBJ2-3; 7 bases line up with TRBD1. The junction had 3 bases not matched to a gene; V was cut back by 5 bases and J by 4 bases. The CDR3 length is 13 residues.

J is TRBJ2-7 and V is TRBV5-4; 11 bases fit TRBD2. The ends lost 1 base at V and 6 bases at J; junction bases unmatched: 6. The CDR3 has 15 residues. The V gene's germline CDR1 is SGHNT and CDR2 YYREEE (reference sequence). The CDR3 nucleotides are TGTGCCAGCAGCTTGTCACTAGCGGGAGTTATCGAGCAGTACTTC. Its protein product is CASSLSLAGVIEQYF.

V gene TRBV4-2 combines with J gene TRBJ2-3, with TRBD2 matching 10 bases. Germline-derived CDR1 and CDR2 are LGHNA and YNFKEQ. This CDR3 is built from 15 residues. With V trimmed by 1 base and J by 3 bases, 1 base remained unmatched. In DNA form, the CDR3 reads TGTGCCAGCAGCCAAGTACTAGCGGGAACAGATACGCAGTATTTT. As protein: CASSQVLAGTDTQYF.

This clone was observed a few times. The chain uses TRBV28 and TRBJ1-4; maybe TRBD1 (6 bases). This CDR3 has 15 amino acids. Germline V lookup: CDR1 MDHEN, CDR2 SYDVKM. Trimming removed 8 bases from V and 3 bases from J, with 16 bases in between. CDR3 nucleotides: TGTGCCAGCGTCCGGGGGGCGCGGTCTAATGAAAAACTGTTTTTT. Its translation: CASVRGARSNEKLFF. Complete variable domain (other parts from reference TRBV28 and TRBJ1-4): DVKVTQSSRYLVKRTGEKVFLECVQDMDHENMFWYRQDPGLGLRLIYFSYDVKMKEKGDIPEGYSVSREKKERFSLILESASTNQTSMYLCASVRGARSNEKLFFGSGTQLSVL.

The rearrangement uses TRBV28 and TRBJ1-4, with D maybe TRBD1 (6 bases). CDR3 size: 16 residues. V was clipped by 4 bases and J by 8 bases, with 20 bases between them. Germline CDR1 reads MDHEN; CDR2 reads SYDVKM. CDR3 nucleotides: TGTGCCAGCAGTTCCCCGGGGGCCCACGATTTCGAAAAACTGTTTTTT. Translating gives CASSSPGAHDFEKLFF.

This clone was picked up one time. The chain employs TRBV27 and TRBJ1-1; the D gene is possibly TRBD1 (6 bases). Trimming cost V 8 bases and J 7 bases, with 17 bases left between them. The length of the CDR3 is 13 residues. Germline CDR1 MNHEY, CDR2 SMNVEV (reference sequence). The CDR3 reads CASHAGVQGEAFF. DNA of the CDR3: TGTGCCAGCCACGCAGGAGTACAGGGTGAAGCTTTCTTT.

The rearrangement uses TRBV27 and TRBJ1-2; tentatively, D is TRBD1 (6 bases). This CDR3 is 16 amino acids long. Looked up from germline, CDR1 is MNHEY and CDR2 is SMNVEV (reference sequence). Trimming removed 8 bases at V and 5 bases at J, with 24 bases between. CDR3 residues: CASLRNNRVEVYGYTF. Written as DNA, the CDR3 is TGTGCCAGCCTAAGAAACAACAGGGTGGAAGTGTATGGCTACACCTTC.

This clone was detected only a few times. The chain has TRBV15 and TRBJ2-7; D possibly corresponds to TRBD1 (6 bases). Trimming took 0 bases from V and 5 from J, leaving 14 bases between them. The CDR3 sequence is 15 residues long. Germline V gene sequence: CDR1 LNHNV, CDR2 YYDKDF (reference sequence). This chain's CDR3 is CATSRDPGAGNEQYF. The CDR3 DNA sequence: TGTGCCACCAGCAGAGATCCAGGGGCCGGTAACGAGCAGTACTTC.

The chain couples TRBV5-1 to TRBJ2-7; D not certain. The V and J ends lost 0 bases and 1 base respectively, with 8 bases between them. The germline CDR1 and CDR2 sequences are SGHRS and YFSETQ. The CDR3 runs 14 residues. In nucleotides, the CDR3 is TGCGCCAGCAGCTTGGTTCCGATTTCCTACGAGCAGTACTTC. Its protein product is CASSLVPISYEQYF.

The CDR3 DNA sequence: TGTGCCAGCATCGTGATACCTAGGGCGGATACGCAGTATTTT. Its protein product is CASIVIPRADTQYF. The chain has TRBV7-2 and TRBJ2-3; unclear D gene. Germline loops: CDR1 SGHTA, CDR2 FQGNSA. CDR3 size: 14 residues. V lost 7 bases to trimming and J lost 6 bases, with 17 bases between them.

The CDR3 sequence: CASSSGPGQVNTEAFF. The CDR3, as DNA: TGTGCCAGCAGCTCCGGACCTGGACAGGTGAACACTGAAGCTTTCTTT. V gene TRBV7-2 combines with J gene TRBJ1-1; 7 bases align to TRBD1. The CDR3 spans 16 residues. After removal of 4 bases from V and 0 bases from J, the junction contained 8 bases not matched to a gene. Germline CDR1 is SGHTA and CDR2 is FQGNSA. The entire variable domain, with the rest obtained from reference TRBV7-2 and TRBJ1-1, is as follows: GAGVSQSPSNKVTEKGKDVELRCDPISGHTALYWYRQSLGQGLEFLIYFQGNSAPDKSGLPSDRFSAERTGGSVSTLTIQRTQQEDSAVYLCASSSGPGQVNTEAFFGQGTRLTVV.

V usage is TRBV25-1 and J usage is TRBJ1-5; D gene unclear. This CDR3 comprises 15 residues. The V and J ends lost 1 base and 1 base respectively, with 8 bases between them. Germline CDR1 and CDR2: MGHDK and SYGVNS. The CDR3 DNA reads TGTGCCAGCAGTGAATCTGTCAGCAGCAATCAGCCCCAGCATTTT. Amino acids: CASSESVSSNQPQHF.

The chain uses TRBV6-5 and TRBJ2-7, with no clear D. Germline lookup yields CDR1 MNHEY and CDR2 SVGAGI. V gave up 2 bases and J gave up 0 bases, with 5 bases separating them. The CDR3 contains 13 residues. The CDR3 loop is CASSYTGSYEQYF. CDR3 in DNA: TGTGCCAGCAGTTACACCGGCTCCTACGAGCAGTACTTC.

V is TRBV2 and J is TRBJ1-4, with a weak D call TRBD1 (5 bases). Trimming removed 7 bases from V and 2 bases from J, with 11 bases in between. The CDR3 runs 14 residues. Germline V gene sequence: CDR1 SNHLY, CDR2 FYNNEI. This CDR3 is CASNQGFTNEKLFF. The CDR3 nucleotides are TGTGCCAGCAATCAGGGCTTTACTAATGAAAAACTGTTTTTT.

V is TRBV27 and J is TRBJ1-4, with 8 bases aligning to TRBD1. CDR1 is MNHEY, CDR2 SMNVEV, per germline (reference sequence). V shed 4 bases and J 8 bases; nucleotides not matched to a gene: 9. The CDR3 is 15 residues long. The CDR3 DNA is TGTGCCAGCAGTTCTTCAACAGGGGGGAACGAAAAACTGTTTTTT. Protein: CASSSSTGGNEKLFF.

This chain links TRBV18 with TRBJ2-5, with 8 positions matching TRBD2. The CDR3 extends over 14 amino acids. Germline values: CDR1 KGHSH, CDR2 LQKENI. V trimming: 1 base; J trimming: 8 bases; junction bases outside the gene matches: 6. CDR3 loop: CASSPQREKSTQYF. The DNA for the CDR3 is TGTGCCAGCTCACCACAGCGGGAGAAGTCCACCCAGTACTTC.

The rearrangement uses TRBV4-1 and TRBJ1-2; 10 bases agree with TRBD1. Germline V gene sequence: CDR1 MGHRA, CDR2 YSYEKL. The CDR3 sequence is 16 residues long. The J segment lost 4 bases and the V segment lost 3 bases, leaving 8 bases of the junction unmatched. The CDR3 DNA sequence: TGCGCCAGCAGCCAGATCGGGACAGGGGCGAGCTATGGCTACACCTTC. Amino acid sequence: CASSQIGTGASYGYTF.

The rearrangement joins TRBV5-1 to TRBJ2-1; 12 bases line up with TRBD2. With 0 bases clipped from V and 0 bases from J, the junction kept 4 bases outside the gene matches. Germline CDR1 and CDR2: SGHRS and YFSETQ. There are 18 residues in the CDR3. The CDR3 loop reads CASSLASGGVSSYNEQFF. DNA of the CDR3: TGCGCCAGCAGCTTGGCTAGCGGGGGGGTAAGCTCCTACAATGAGCAGTTCTTC. Drawing the rest from reference TRBV5-1 and TRBJ2-1, the complete variable domain is KAGVTQTPRYLIKTRGQQVTLSCSPISGHRSVSWYQQTPGQGLQFLFEYFSETQRNKGNFPGRFSGRQFSNSRSEMNVSTLELGDSALYLCASSLASGGVSSYNEQFFGPGTRLTVL.

V usage is TRBV28 and J usage is TRBJ2-7; TRBD2 is a possible D gene (6 bases). V dropped 4 bases and J dropped 3 bases, with 19 bases sitting between them. The CDR3 consists of 16 residues. In germline, CDR1 is MDHEN, CDR2 SYDVKM. Written as DNA, the CDR3 is TGTGCCAGCAGTTCGACTAGTCGAGACAGCTTCTACGAGCAGTACTTC. This encodes CASSSTSRDSFYEQYF.

In its sample, this clone was seen once. The chain carries TRBV6-5 and TRBJ1-1; D is uncertain. The CDR3 consists of 15 residues. Germline V gene sequence: CDR1 MNHEY, CDR2 SVGAGI. V gave up 2 bases and J gave up 1 base, with 11 bases separating them. The CDR3 here is CASSYQSAGNTEAFF. In nucleotides, the CDR3 is TGTGCCAGCAGTTACCAGTCAGCGGGGAACACTGAAGCTTTCTTT.

The chain carries TRBV5-4 and TRBJ2-1; 11 nucleotides match TRBD1. The CDR3 runs 16 residues. Looked up from germline, CDR1 is SGHNT and CDR2 is YYREEE (reference sequence). V was clipped by 4 bases and J by 3 bases; unmatched bases: 6. CDR3 region: CASSQTGTGGYNEQFF. The CDR3 DNA reads TGTGCCAGCAGCCAGACTGGGACAGGGGGCTACAATGAGCAGTTCTTC.

This chain links TRBV19 with TRBJ1-5, with a weak D call TRBD1 (5 bases). V lost 4 bases and J 6 bases, leaving 10 bases between the germline ends. The CDR3 covers 13 residues. Germline loops: CDR1 LNHDA, CDR2 SQIVND (reference sequence). The CDR3 here is CASSNGGSQPQHF. CDR3 sequence (DNA): TGTGCCAGTAGTAATGGGGGGAGTCAGCCCCAGCATTTT.

The CDR3 loop reads CAISESISGTAYEQYF. The CDR3 DNA sequence: TGTGCCATCAGTGAGTCGATTTCCGGGACAGCTTACGAGCAGTACTTC. The V gene is TRBV10-3, the J gene TRBJ2-7; 7 bases map to TRBD1. The CDR3 covers 16 residues. The trim removed 0 bases at V and 4 bases at J, leaving 9 bases unmatched. The V gene's germline CDR1 is ENHRY and CDR2 SYGVKD.

The chain is built from TRBV6-5 and TRBJ2-7; possible D gene TRBD2, 6 bases. Germline values: CDR1 MNHEY, CDR2 SVGAGI. V was pared by 6 bases and J by 1 base, with 16 bases between. The CDR3 contains 15 residues. The CDR3 spells CASRTSGPLSYEQYF. The CDR3 nucleotides read TGTGCCAGCAGAACCAGCGGGCCGCTTTCCTACGAGCAGTACTTC.

The chain carries TRBV2 and TRBJ1-3; a weak D match, TRBD1 (6 bases). The V and J ends lost 3 bases and 0 bases respectively, with 12 bases between them. The CDR3 has 16 residues. CDR1 is SNHLY, CDR2 FYNNEI, per germline. For the CDR3, the DNA is TGTGCCAGCAGTGAGGGACACCACAACTCTGGAAACACCATATATTTT. Translation gives CASSEGHHNSGNTIYF.

This rearrangement joins TRBV2 to TRBJ2-2, with TRBD2 as a possible D gene (5 bases). The CDR3 extends over 13 amino acids. Trimming took 5 bases from V and 6 from J, leaving 10 bases between them. Germline CDR1 SNHLY, CDR2 FYNNEI. CDR3 residues: CASSSSSPGELFF. As DNA, the CDR3 is TGTGCCAGCAGTAGTTCTAGCCCCGGGGAGCTGTTTTTT.

The V gene is TRBV6-2 or TRBV6-3, the J gene TRBJ1-1; D perhaps matches TRBD1 (6 bases). From germline, CDR1 is MNHEY and CDR2 SVGEGT. The CDR3 extends over 13 amino acids. Deletions cut 5 bases from V and 0 bases from J, with 7 bases between. The CDR3 sequence: CASSPGVNTEAFF. The CDR3 bases are TGTGCCAGCAGTCCAGGGGTGAACACTGAAGCTTTCTTT.

The chain joins TRBV29-1 to TRBJ1-2; TRBD1 matches at 8 bases. The CDR3 is 12 amino acids. V gave up 6 bases and J gave up 6 bases; unmatched junction bases: 6. Germline V gene data show CDR1 as SQVTM and CDR2 as ANQGSEA. CDR3 sequence reads: CSVTAGGDGYTF. In DNA, the CDR3 is TGCAGCGTCACCGCAGGGGGCGATGGCTACACCTTC.

This clone was detected once. The chain links TRBV28 to TRBJ1-1; D gene unclear. CDR3 size: 14 residues. Trimming stripped 8 bases from V and 0 bases from J, with 13 bases between. Germline loops: CDR1 MDHEN, CDR2 SYDVKM. The CDR3 protein is CASGRRPLNTEAFF. The CDR3 nucleotides read TGTGCCAGCGGACGACGGCCACTGAACACTGAAGCTTTCTTT.

The chain has TRBV7-9 and TRBJ1-1, with D perhaps matching TRBD1 (5 bases). This CDR3 is built from 14 residues. Trimming removed 2 bases at V and 1 base at J, with 8 bases between. Per the germline V gene, CDR1 is SEHNR and CDR2 is FQNEAQ (reference sequence). CDR3 sequence (DNA): TGTGCCAGCAGCTTACCCACAGGGAACACTGAAGCTTTCTTT. Its translation: CASSLPTGNTEAFF.